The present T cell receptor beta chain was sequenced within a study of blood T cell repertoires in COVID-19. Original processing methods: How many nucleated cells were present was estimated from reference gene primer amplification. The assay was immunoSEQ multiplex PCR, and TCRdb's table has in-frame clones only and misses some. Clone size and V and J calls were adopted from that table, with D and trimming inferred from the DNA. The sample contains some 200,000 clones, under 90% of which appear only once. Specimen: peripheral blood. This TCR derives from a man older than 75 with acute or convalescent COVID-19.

The CDR3: CATWTGLIGSTYEQYV. CDR3 nucleotide sequence: TGTGCCACCTGGACAGGGTTGATTGGGTCGACCTACGAGCAGTACGTC. The chain recombines TRBV10-3 with TRBJ2-7, with 8 bases identical to TRBD1. V was clipped by 10 bases and J by 2 bases; unmatched bases: 16. The CDR3 contains 16 residues. Germline V gene data show CDR1 as ENHRY and CDR2 as SYGVKD.